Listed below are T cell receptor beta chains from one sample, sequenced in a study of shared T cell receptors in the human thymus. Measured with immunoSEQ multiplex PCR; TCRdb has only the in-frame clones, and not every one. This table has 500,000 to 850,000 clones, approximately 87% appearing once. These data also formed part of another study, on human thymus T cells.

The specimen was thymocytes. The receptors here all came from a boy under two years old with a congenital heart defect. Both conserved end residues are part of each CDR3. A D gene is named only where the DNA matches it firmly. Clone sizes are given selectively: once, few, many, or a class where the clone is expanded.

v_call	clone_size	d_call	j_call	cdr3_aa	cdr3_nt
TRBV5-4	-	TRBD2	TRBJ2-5	CASSQPSGGFQETQYF	TGTGCCAGCAGCCAACCTAGCGGGGGGTTTCAAGAGACCCAGTACTTC
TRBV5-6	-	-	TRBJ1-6	CASSCSRGSSYNSPLHF	TGTGCCAGCAGCTGCTCAAGGGGGAGCTCCTATAATTCACCCCTCCACTTT
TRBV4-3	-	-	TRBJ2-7	CASSQDDWRLAHEQYF	TGCGCCAGCAGCCAAGATGATTGGAGGCTAGCCCACGAGCAGTACTTC
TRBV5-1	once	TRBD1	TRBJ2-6	CASGADRQLHVLTF	TGCGCCAGCGGAGCGGACAGGCAATTGCACGTCCTGACTTTC
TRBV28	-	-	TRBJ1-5	CASSWGRGQPQHF	TGTGCCAGCAGTTGGGGAAGGGGTCAGCCCCAGCATTTT
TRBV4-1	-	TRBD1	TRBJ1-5	CASSQRQGWPPQHF	TGCGCCAGCAGCCAAAGACAGGGCTGGCCGCCCCAGCATTTT
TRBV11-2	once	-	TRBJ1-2	CASSQGRGVSNYGYTF	TGTGCCAGCAGCCAGGGCAGGGGCGTTTCTAACTATGGCTACACCTTC
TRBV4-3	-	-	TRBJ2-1	CASSPPGTPRPHNEQFF	TGCGCCAGCAGCCCGCCCGGGACTCCACGACCCCACAATGAGCAGTTCTTC
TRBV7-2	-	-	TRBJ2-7	CASSNPGQPYEQYF	TGTGCCAGCAGCAACCCGGGACAACCCTACGAGCAGTACTTC
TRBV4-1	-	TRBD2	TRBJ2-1	CASSLGTSGRASGYNEQFF	TGCGCCAGCAGCCTGGGGACTAGCGGGAGGGCATCTGGGTACAATGAGCAGTTCTTC
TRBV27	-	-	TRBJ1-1	CASSSKTPGGTEAFF	TGTGCCAGCAGTTCGAAGACACCTGGTGGCACTGAAGCTTTCTTT
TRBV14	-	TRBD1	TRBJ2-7	CASSQDLVPGQGYEQYF	TGTGCCAGCAGCCAAGATTTAGTGCCGGGACAGGGCTACGAGCAGTACTTC
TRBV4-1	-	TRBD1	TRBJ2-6	CASSPEHIQGAFFTGANVLTF	TGCGCCAGCAGCCCGGAGCACATACAGGGGGCATTCTTTACAGGGGCCAACGTCCTGACTTTC
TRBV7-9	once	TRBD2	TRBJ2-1	CASSDQREESYNEQFF	TGTGCCAGCAGCGACCAGCGGGAGGAATCCTACAATGAGCAGTTCTTC
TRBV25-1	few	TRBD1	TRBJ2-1	CASSEYVQGKGNEQFF	TGTGCCAGCAGTGAATATGTACAGGGGAAGGGTAATGAGCAGTTCTTC
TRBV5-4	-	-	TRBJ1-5	CASSADGGNQPQHF	TGTGCCAGCAGCGCCGACGGGGGCAATCAGCCCCAGCATTTT
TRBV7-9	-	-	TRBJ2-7	CASSLGLAYEQYF	TGTGCCAGCAGCTTAGGGCTAGCGTACGAGCAGTACTTC
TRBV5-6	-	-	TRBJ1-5	CASSRVGARQPQHF	TGTGCCAGCAGCCGTGTGGGGGCGCGACAGCCCCAGCATTTT
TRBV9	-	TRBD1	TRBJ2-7	CASSTGTGENEQYF	TGTGCCAGCAGCACCGGGACAGGTGAAAACGAGCAGTACTTC
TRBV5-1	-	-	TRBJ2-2	CASRPGNTGELFF	TGCGCCAGCAGGCCGGGGAACACCGGGGAGCTGTTTTTT
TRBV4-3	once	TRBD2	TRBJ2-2	CASSSRLAGGHGELFF	TGCGCCAGCAGCTCCCGACTAGCGGGGGGCCACGGGGAGCTGTTTTTT
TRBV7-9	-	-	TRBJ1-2	CASSLAQTAFPYGYTF	TGTGCCAGCAGCTTAGCGCAAACAGCATTTCCCTATGGCTACACCTTC
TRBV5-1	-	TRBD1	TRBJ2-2	CASRFDRAPGELFF	TGCGCCAGCAGATTCGACAGGGCTCCCGGGGAGCTGTTTTTT
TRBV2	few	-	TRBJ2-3	CASKKVPLEGTDTQYF	TGTGCCAGCAAGAAGGTCCCTCTCGAGGGCACAGATACGCAGTATTTT
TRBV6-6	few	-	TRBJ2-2	CASEEGTGELFF	TGTGCCAGCGAAGAGGGCACCGGGGAGCTGTTTTTT